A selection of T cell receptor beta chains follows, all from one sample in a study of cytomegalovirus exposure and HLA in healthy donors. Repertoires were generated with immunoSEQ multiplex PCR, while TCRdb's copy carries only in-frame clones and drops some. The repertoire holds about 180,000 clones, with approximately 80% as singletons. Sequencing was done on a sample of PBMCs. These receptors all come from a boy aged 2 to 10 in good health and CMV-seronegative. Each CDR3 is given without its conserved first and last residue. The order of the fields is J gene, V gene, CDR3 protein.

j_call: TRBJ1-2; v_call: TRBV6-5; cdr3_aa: ASSYSKGTGGYGYT
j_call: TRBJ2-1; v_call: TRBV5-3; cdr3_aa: ARSSRLAGVNEQF
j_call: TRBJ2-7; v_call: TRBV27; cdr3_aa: ASSSKLARLHYEQY
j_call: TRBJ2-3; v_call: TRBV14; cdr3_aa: ASSQEASPRTDTQY
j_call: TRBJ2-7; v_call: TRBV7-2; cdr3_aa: ASNPGQGPYEQY
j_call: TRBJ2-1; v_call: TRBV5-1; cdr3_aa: ASSHDSHNEQF
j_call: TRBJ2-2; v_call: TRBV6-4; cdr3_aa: ASRAGGHTGELF
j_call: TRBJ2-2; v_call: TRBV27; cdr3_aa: ASSKRTGRGTGELF
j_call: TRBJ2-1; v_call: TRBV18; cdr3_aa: ASSLGAQSGQF
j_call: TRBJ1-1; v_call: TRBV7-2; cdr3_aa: ASSLVDRDTEAF
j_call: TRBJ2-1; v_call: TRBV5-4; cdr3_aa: ASSSFRGRRDNEQF
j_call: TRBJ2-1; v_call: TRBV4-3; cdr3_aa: ASSRARSGRGNEQF
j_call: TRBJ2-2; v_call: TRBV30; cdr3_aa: AWKRGENTGELF
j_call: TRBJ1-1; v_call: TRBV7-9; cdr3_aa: ASSPLSLTGNTEAF
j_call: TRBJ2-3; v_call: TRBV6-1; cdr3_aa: ASSEFPSGRADTQY
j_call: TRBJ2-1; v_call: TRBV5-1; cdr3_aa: ASSLGAGPDEQF
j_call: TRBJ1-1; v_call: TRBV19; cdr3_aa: ASSAGQGVLNTEAF
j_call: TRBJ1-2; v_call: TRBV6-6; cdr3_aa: ASSGDRVGYT
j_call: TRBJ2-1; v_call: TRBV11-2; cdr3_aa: ASSLVVAGGQGQF
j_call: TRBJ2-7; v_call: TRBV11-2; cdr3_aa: ASSYIQTGGRYEQY
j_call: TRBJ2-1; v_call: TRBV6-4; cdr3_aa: ASSDSGSSGGDEQF
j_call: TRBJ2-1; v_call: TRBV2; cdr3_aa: ASSETPSNEQF
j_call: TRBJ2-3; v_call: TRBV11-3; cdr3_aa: ASSLRASGGASTDTQY
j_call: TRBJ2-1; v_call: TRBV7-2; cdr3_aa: ASSSRDRGLNEQF
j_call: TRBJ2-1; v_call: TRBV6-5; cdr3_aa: ASRDSDTSYNEQF
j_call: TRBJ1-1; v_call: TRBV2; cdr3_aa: ASREDRAAEAF
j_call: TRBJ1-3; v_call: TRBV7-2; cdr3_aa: ASSLQSGTGGLGNTIY
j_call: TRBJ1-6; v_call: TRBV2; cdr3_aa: ASRADRVNNSPLH
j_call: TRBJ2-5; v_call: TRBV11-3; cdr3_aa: ASSSGQGGDQETQY